This entry concerns a single T cell receptor beta chain. The data stem from a study of blood T cell repertoires in COVID-19. About the research overall: The analysed material was cDNA or gDNA that came from T cells, B-cell-depleted T cells, or PBMCs.

Measured with immunoSEQ multiplex PCR; TCRdb has only the in-frame clones, and not every one. The sample records approximately 300,000 clones, around 90% being singletons. V gave up 3 bases and J gave up 4 bases, with 12 bases separating them. Per germline, CDR1 MNHEY and CDR2 SVGAGI. The CDR3 totals 15 residues. The TCR sequence derives from a man aged 18 to 29 with active or convalescent COVID-19. The sequencing sample was made of peripheral blood. The chain carries TRBV6-5 and TRBJ1-4; D is perhaps TRBD1 (6 bases). Written as DNA, the CDR3 is TGTGCCAGCAGTTATGGGGGCGGGTATAATGAAAAACTGTTTTTT. Translated, it gives CASSYGGGYNEKLFF.